This passage covers 27 T cell receptor beta chains from one sample sequenced in a study of tumor-infiltrating lymphocytes in primary liver carcinoma. The input was roughly 0.5 ug total RNA; TCR beta cDNA was made from it with a constant-region primer. It was through three nested multiplex PCR rounds of slightly modified ARM-PCR that TCR beta libraries arose. Primers for the first two PCR rounds were TRBV1-TRBV30 forward primers and a C-beta reverse primer (roughly 10 cycles per round). MiXCR was run by TCRdb on the multiplex PCR reads, yielding one entry per CDR3 protein. The sample holds roughly 30,000 distinct CDR3 sequences, 76% seen once. It was from roughly 20-30 mg of unsorted bulk tissue that RNA and DNA were co-extracted. The sample was liver tumor tissue from sampling region 5. Subset meaning: tumor region T5, tumor centre. These receptors were collected from a man aged 35 to 55 with primary liver carcinoma and hepatitis B virus infection.

To note about this clonotype: A read error may account for a junction end that differs from germline. This chain connects TRBV5-4 to TRBJ2-3; 14 bases are a match to TRBD2. The germline CDR1 and CDR2 sequences are SGHNT and YYREEE (reference sequence). This CDR3 contains 16 residues. The chain's CDR3 is CASSPGLAGARDTQYF. The CDR3 DNA sequence: TGTGCTAGCAGCCCGGGACTAGCGGGGGCCAGAGATACGCAGTATTTT.

The rearrangement joins TRBV4-2 to TRBJ1-5; unclear D gene. Trimming cost V 9 bases and J 7 bases, with 19 bases left between them. This CDR3 spans 14 amino acids. The germline V gene encodes CDR1 LGHNA and CDR2 YNFKEQ. DNA of the CDR3: TGTGCCAGGAGTCAAGGACTTGATTGGCAGCCCCAGCATTTT. Translated: CARSQGLDWQPQHF.

Note on this clonotype: At one of its ends the junction is not consistent with the germline gene, which may arise from a read error. The CDR3 sequence: CASNQPRLAGGSMTDTQYF. The CDR3 DNA reads TGTGCCAGCAACCAACCGAGACTAGCTGGAGGTAGTATGACAGATACGCAGTATTTT. The chain has TRBV14 and TRBJ2-3, with 7 bases aligning to TRBD2. This CDR3 is built from 19 residues. CDR1 SGHDN and CDR2 FVKESK come from the germline V gene.

Comment on this clonotype: A read error may account for a junction end that differs from germline. The chain joins TRBV6-2 or TRBV6-3 to TRBJ2-2, with 10 nucleotides matching TRBD2. This CDR3 contains 16 residues. Per germline, CDR1 MNHEY and CDR2 SVGEGT. The CDR3 here is CTSSYRLAGADGELFF. CDR3 nucleotide sequence: TGTACCAGCAGTTATCGGCTAGCGGGAGCCGACGGGGAGTTGTTTTTT.

This clonotype was seen a few times. Without the conserved terminal phenylalanine or tryptophan, this CDR3 likely stems from a read error. CDR3 sequence reads: CASSSLGLAGGSHETQYL. Written as DNA, the CDR3 is TGTGCCAGCAGTTCCCTCGGACTAGCGGGAGGGTCCCACGAGACCCAGTACTTA. This chain joins TRBV6-5 and TRBJ2-5; 15 bases line up with TRBD2. The V gene end was trimmed by 4 bases and the J gene end by 5 bases; junction bases not matched to a gene: 11. The CDR3 is 18 residues long. Germline-derived CDR1 and CDR2 are MNHEY and SVGAGI.

This clonotype is termed medium-sized. The chain joins TRBV4-1 to TRBJ2-7; no clear D gene. Per the germline V gene, CDR1 is MGHRA and CDR2 is YSYEKL. The CDR3 contains 13 residues. V lost 3 bases and J lost 7, with 13 bases in between. The CDR3 is CASSHSIRLEQYF. In DNA, the CDR3 is TGCGCCAGCAGCCATTCTATTAGGTTGGAGCAGTACTTC.

Regarding this clonotype: Given the absence of the conserved phenylalanine or tryptophan at the CDR3 end, a read error is likely. V gene TRBV12-3 or TRBV12-4 combines with J gene TRBJ2-7; D perhaps matches TRBD1 (6 bases). The CDR3 loop spans 12 amino acids. CDR3 DNA: TGCGCCAGCAGTTTACAGGGCTACGAGCAGTACCTC. Translating it yields CASSLQGYEQYL.

On this clonotype: The CDR3 does not end in the conserved phenylalanine or tryptophan, so this is likely a read error. V is TRBV11-2 and J is TRBJ1-4; D uncertain. The CDR3 spans 16 residues. CDR1 is SGHAT and CDR2 is FQNNGV in the germline V gene. DNA for the CDR3: TGTGCCAGTAGCAAGACTCAAGAAGGAACAAATGTAAAACTGTTTTTA. As protein: CASSKTQEGTNVKLFL.

With respect to this clonotype: Because the CDR3 is missing its conserved closing phenylalanine or tryptophan, this is likely a read error. The V gene is TRBV12-3 or TRBV12-4, the J gene TRBJ2-7; 9 nucleotides align to TRBD1. J gave up 7 bases and V 6 bases, and 10 bases lay outside the gene matches. This CDR3 is 14 amino acids long. The CDR3 nucleotides read TGTGCCAGCAGCTACTCTGGACAGGGGTGGGAGCAGTACATC. It yields the protein CASSYSGQGWEQYI.

The table lists this clonotype with many counts. The rearrangement links TRBV5-5 to TRBJ1-5, with 7 bases identical to TRBD1. Germline lookup yields CDR1 SGHKS and CDR2 YYEKEE (reference sequence). The V and J ends lost 4 bases and 7 bases, in that order; junction bases with no gene match: 11. This CDR3 comprises 15 residues. CDR3 DNA: TGTGCCAGCAGCCTAAATGGACAGGTTCAACAGCCCCAGCATTTT. Encoded protein: CASSLNGQVQQPQHF.

In its sample, this clonotype was seen many times. The rearrangement joins TRBV7-8 to TRBJ1-5, with 7 bases that match TRBD1. The CDR3 loop spans 15 amino acids. Trimming removed 1 base from V and 4 bases from J; junction bases left unmatched: 4. Looked up from germline, CDR1 is SGHVS and CDR2 is FQNEAQ. CDR3 coding DNA: TGTGCCAGCAGCTTAGAAGGGGGCGGGAATCAGCCCCAGCATTTT. Encoded protein: CASSLEGGGNQPQHF.

This clonotype occurred a few times. This may come from a read error, since a much larger clone is one base off. The chain is built from TRBV28 and TRBJ1-2; 8 positions match TRBD1. The CDR3 contains 14 residues. Germline assignment: CDR1 MDHEN and CDR2 SYDVKM. With 6 bases clipped from V and 5 bases from J, the junction kept 8 bases outside the gene matches. This CDR3 reads CASRATRTGYGYTF. In DNA form, the CDR3 reads TGTGCCAGCAGGGCCACCAGGACAGGGTATGGCTACACCTTC.

Points on this clonotype: This sequence may be a read error, since a much larger clone differs from it by one base. The V and J genes are TRBV24-1 and TRBJ2-4; 7 bases fit TRBD2. The CDR3 extends over 14 amino acids. Germline V CDR1 and CDR2: KGHDR, SFDVKD. J was trimmed by 11 bases and V by 6 bases; bases with no gene match: 12. The CDR3 DNA is TGTGCCACCAGTCATGGCGCCAGGGCGGGGGTTCAGTACTTC. This gives the protein CATSHGARAGVQYF.

This clonotype was counted between two and nine times. The chain uses TRBV9 and TRBJ1-3; no clear D gene. Germline values: CDR1 SGDLS, CDR2 YYNGEE. This CDR3 is 12 amino acids long. V was cut by 3 bases and J by 5 bases, with 6 bases left in between. The CDR3 coding sequence is TGTGCCAGCAGCGAGGGAAGAAACACCATATATTTT. This encodes CASSEGRNTIYF.

This clonotype was seen just once. It is likely a read error, because the conserved phenylalanine at the end of the CDR3 is missing. Because the CDR3's place on the DNA is in doubt, the DNA is left out and the CDR3 is given as listed by TCRdb. V gene TRBV5-5 combines with J gene TRBJ2-1. Including both end residues, the CDR3 is 13 amino acids long. In germline, CDR1 is SGHKS, CDR2 YYEKEE (reference sequence). The CDR3 loop reads CASSDSLYNEQFL.

For this clonotype: A read error may account for a junction end that differs from germline. V usage is TRBV4-1 and J usage is TRBJ2-7, with 7 nucleotides matching TRBD1. The CDR3 spans 15 residues. Germline V gene data show CDR1 as MGHRA and CDR2 as YSYEKL. The CDR3 coding sequence is TGCGCCAGCAGCCAAGGGATGAGGGGGCCGAGCGAGCAATACTTC. Translation gives CASSQGMRGPSEQYF.

Concerning this clonotype: A junction end diverges from the germline sequence, so it may reflect a read error. The chain couples TRBV11-2 to TRBJ2-6; D might be TRBD1 (5 bases). Germline assignment: CDR1 SGHAT and CDR2 FQNNGV. The CDR3 covers 16 residues. The CDR3 sequence is CASSSGTGPGANVMTF. The CDR3 region has the DNA TGTGCCAGCAGCTCGGGTACAGGCCCTGGGGCCAACGTCATGACTTTC.

As for this clonotype: This sequence may be a read error, since a much larger clone differs from it by one base. J is TRBJ2-3 and V is TRBV9; tentatively, D is TRBD2 (6 bases). The CDR3 loop spans 16 amino acids. CDR1 is SGDLS, CDR2 YYNGEE, per germline. Trimming left V 0 bases short and J 4 bases short, with 15 bases between. The CDR3 DNA sequence: TGTGCCAGCAGCGTAGCTACGGGACTTTACGCAGATACGCAGTATTTT. It codes for CASSVATGLYADTQYF.

This sequence joins TRBV7-8 and TRBJ2-1; a weak D match, TRBD2 (6 bases). V was cut by 4 bases and J by 2 bases, with 21 bases left in between. The V gene's germline CDR1 is SGHVS and CDR2 FQNEAQ. The CDR3 loop spans 18 amino acids. The CDR3 DNA reads TGTGCCAGCAGCTCCTTGGGAGGTAGCGGATGGGCCTACAATGAGCAGTTCTTC. Translated, it gives CASSSLGGSGWAYNEQFF.

As concerns this clonotype: This may stem from a read error, because a much larger clone lies one nucleotide away. V gene TRBV5-1 combines with J gene TRBJ2-7; D possibly corresponds to TRBD2 (7 bases). CDR1 is SGHRS, CDR2 YFSETQ, per germline. The CDR3 covers 16 residues. CDR3 sequence reads: CASSLDTGGLAYEQHF. The CDR3 DNA reads as TGCGCCAGCAGCTTGGATACCGGGGGGCTTGCCTACGAGCAGCACTTC.

Points on this clonotype: The junction shows a germline mismatch at one end, possibly a read error. This chain uses TRBV11-2 with TRBJ2-2; D tentatively fits TRBD1 or TRBD2 (5 bases each). The CDR3 contains 13 residues. The germline CDR1 and CDR2 sequences are SGHAT and FQNNGV. CDR3 loop: CASSSADTGELLF. In DNA form, the CDR3 reads TGTGCCAGCAGCTCGGCGGACACCGGGGAGCTGCTTTTT.

The table lists this clonotype with a count of one. At one end, the junction sequence differs from germline, possibly due to a read error. The V call is TRBV4-1, the J call TRBJ1-2; 7 bases line up with TRBD1. There are 14 residues in the CDR3. The germline gives CDR1 MGHRA, CDR2 YSYEKL. CDR3 nucleotide sequence: TGCGCCAGCAGGCAAGGGGGCAGGAACTATGGCTGCACCTTC. Translation gives CASRQGGRNYGCTF.

This clonotype showed up many times. The V and J genes are TRBV5-1 and TRBJ1-1, with D hard to call. Germline CDR1 reads SGHRS; CDR2 reads YFSETQ. Deletions cut 4 bases from V and 3 bases from J, with 13 bases between. This CDR3 has 14 amino acids. The CDR3 loop reads CASSDGRLYTEAFF. CDR3 coding DNA: TGCGCCAGCAGCGATGGAAGGTTATACACTGAAGCTTTCTTT.

The count of this clonotype is one. CDR3 nucleotides: TGTGCCAGCAGCCCCCGGACATCCGCGAACACCGGGGAGCTGTTTTTT. This translates into CASSPRTSANTGELFF. The rearrangement uses TRBV11-3 and TRBJ2-2, with D possibly being TRBD1 (5 bases). This CDR3 is 16 amino acids long. From germline, CDR1 is SGHNT and CDR2 YENEEA. V lost 5 bases and J lost 0, with 13 bases in between. Supplemented by reference TRBV11-3 and TRBJ2-2, the full variable domain reads EAGVVQSPRYKIIEKKQPVAFWCNPISGHNTLYWYLQNLGQGPELLIRYENEEAVDDSQLPKDRFSAERLKGVDSTLKIQPAELGDSAVYLCASSPRTSANTGELFFGEGSRLTVL.

Turning to this clonotype: Compared with germline, one end of the junction differs, possibly owing to a read error. This sequence joins TRBV6-5 and TRBJ2-5; D gene ambiguous. Looked up from germline, CDR1 is MNHEY and CDR2 is SVGAGI. The CDR3 totals 11 residues. The CDR3 is CARSYSKTRYF. The CDR3 DNA is TGTGCCAGGAGTTACTCGAAGACCCGGTACTTC.

Details on this clonotype: Relative to the germline gene, one junction end is altered; a read error may explain this. This chain connects TRBV4-1 to TRBJ2-1; D gene uncertain. This CDR3 region has 16 residues. The V gene's germline CDR1 is MGHRA and CDR2 YSYEKL. This chain's CDR3 is CANSLRPSTSYNEQFF. CDR3 DNA sequence: TGCGCCAACAGCCTCCGACCCTCGACCTCCTACAATGAGCAGTTCTTC.

Points on this clonotype: A much larger clone differs from this one at a single base, so this may be a read error. The rearrangement joins TRBV28 to TRBJ2-4, with D possibly TRBD2 on 7 matching bases. Per germline, CDR1 MDHEN and CDR2 SYDVKM. This CDR3 has 14 amino acids. With 6 bases removed from V and 3 bases from J, the gap between germline ends came to 12 bases. CDR3 region: CASRGGPVKNIQYF. CDR3 nucleotide sequence: TGTGCCAGCAGGGGGGGGCCCGTCAAAAACATTCAGTACTTC.